This TCR delta chain was sequenced in a study of gamma-delta T cells after stem cell transplantation. TCRdb re-called the RT-PCR reads using CATT. Of about 11,000 delta-chain clones listed, 38% were seen once; the top ten hold 2.8%. The CDR3 spans 19 residues. Losses at the gene ends were 4 bases for V and 3 bases for J; bases not matched to a gene: 16. In germline, CDR1 is TVYSNPD, CDR2 GDNSRS (reference sequence). Specimen: gamma-delta T cells. The clonotype originates from a human donor. It is not recorded whose cells these are; they may come from a transplant donor. This chain links TRDV3 with TRDJ3; 9 bases fit TRDD3. The CDR3 DNA sequence: TGTGCCTGTGACTTCCTTGGGGATACGCGACGCTGGGACACCCGACAGATGTTTTTC. As protein: CACDFLGDTRRWDTRQMFF.